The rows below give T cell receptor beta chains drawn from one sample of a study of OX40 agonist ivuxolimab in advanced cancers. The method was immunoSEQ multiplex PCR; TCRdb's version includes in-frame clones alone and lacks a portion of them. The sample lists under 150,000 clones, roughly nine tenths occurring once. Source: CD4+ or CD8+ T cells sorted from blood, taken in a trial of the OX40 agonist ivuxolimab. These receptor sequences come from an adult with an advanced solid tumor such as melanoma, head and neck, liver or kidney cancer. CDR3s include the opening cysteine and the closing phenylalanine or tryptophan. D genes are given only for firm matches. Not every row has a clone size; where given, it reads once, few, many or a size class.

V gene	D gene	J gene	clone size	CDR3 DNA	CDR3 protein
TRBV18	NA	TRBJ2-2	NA	TGTGCCAGCTCACCACAAGGGGACACCGGGGAGCTGTTTTTT	CASSPQGDTGELFF
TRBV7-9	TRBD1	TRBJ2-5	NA	TGTGCCAGCAGCTCGGGACAGGGTTTGGAGACCCAGTACTTC	CASSSGQGLETQYF
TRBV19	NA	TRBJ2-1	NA	TGTGCCAGTAGTATGGGCTCCGGGGCCTCCAGTTCCTACAATGAGCAGTTCTTC	CASSMGSGASSSYNEQFF
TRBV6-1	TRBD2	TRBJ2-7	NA	TGTGCCAGCAGTGTTGAAAGGGTTCTAGCGGGAGACGAGCAGTACTTC	CASSVERVLAGDEQYF
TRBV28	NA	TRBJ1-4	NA	TGTGCCAGCGTCCAGGGCGGTCGGGATGAAAAACTGTTTTTT	CASVQGGRDEKLFF
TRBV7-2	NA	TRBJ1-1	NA	TGTGCCAGCAGCGAACTGAGGGGGGCCGAAGCTTTCTTT	CASSELRGAEAFF
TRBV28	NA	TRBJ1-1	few	TGTGCCAGCAGTTCCCCACGAGTGGGATACACTGAAGCTTTCTTT	CASSSPRVGYTEAFF
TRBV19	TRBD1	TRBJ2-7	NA	TGTGCCAGTAGTACTCGACCGGGACAGGGGGCCAACGAGCAGTACTTC	CASSTRPGQGANEQYF
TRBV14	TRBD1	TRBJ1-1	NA	TGTGCCAGCAGCCAGGGGGACAGGGCTGAAGCTTTCTTT	CASSQGDRAEAFF
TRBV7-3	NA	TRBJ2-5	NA	TGTGCCAGCAGCTTGGGGGGAGCGGTGGAGACCCAGTACTTC	CASSLGGAVETQYF
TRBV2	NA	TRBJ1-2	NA	TGTGCCAGCAGTGTACGACAAACTAACTATGGCTACACCTTC	CASSVRQTNYGYTF
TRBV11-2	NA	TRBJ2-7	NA	TGTGCCAGCAGCCCAACAGGGATCGAGCAGTACTTC	CASSPTGIEQYF
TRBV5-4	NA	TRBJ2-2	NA	TGTGCCAGCAGCAAGGACGTGTCGAACACCGGGGAGCTGTTTTTT	CASSKDVSNTGELFF
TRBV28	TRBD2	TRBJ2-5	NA	TGTGCCAGCACTGAACCGGGACTAGCGGGAGCAGTCCAGTACTTC	CASTEPGLAGAVQYF
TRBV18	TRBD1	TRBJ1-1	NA	TGTGCCAGCTCCGGACAGGGTGGCACTGAAGCTTTCTTT	CASSGQGGTEAFF
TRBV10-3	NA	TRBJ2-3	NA	TGTGCCATCAGTGGAGCCACTAGCACAGATACGCAGTATTTT	CAISGATSTDTQYF
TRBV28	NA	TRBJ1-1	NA	TGTGCCAGCAGTTTCGAACAGGGACTTGAAGCTTTCTTT	CASSFEQGLEAFF
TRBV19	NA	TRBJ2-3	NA	TGTGCCAGTAGTACAGGGGAGGACACGCAGTATTTT	CASSTGEDTQYF
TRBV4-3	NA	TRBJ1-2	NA	TGCGCCAGCAGCCAAAACTTAAGACAATCTAACTATGGCTACACCTTC	CASSQNLRQSNYGYTF
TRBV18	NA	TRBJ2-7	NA	TGTGCCAGCTCACCTCTAAGGGAGTCACCCTACGAGCAGTACTTC	CASSPLRESPYEQYF
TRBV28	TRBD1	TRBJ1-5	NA	TGTGCCAGCAGTTTTCGACAGGGAGTTGGGCAGCCCCAGCATTTT	CASSFRQGVGQPQHF
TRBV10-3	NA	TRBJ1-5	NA	TGTGCCGTCGGCGCAGGAGCCAAGGGGGATCAGCCCCAGCATTTT	CAVGAGAKGDQPQHF
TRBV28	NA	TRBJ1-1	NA	TGTGCCAGCAGTGAGGAGGGGACTGAAGCTTTCTTT	CASSEEGTEAFF
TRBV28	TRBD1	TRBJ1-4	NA	TGTGCCAGCAGTCCCCAGGGGGCGATTAATGAAAAACTGTTTTTT	CASSPQGAINEKLFF
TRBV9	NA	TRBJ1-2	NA	TGTGCCAGCAGCGTAGCTGGGGACTCAAACTATGGCTACACCTTC	CASSVAGDSNYGYTF
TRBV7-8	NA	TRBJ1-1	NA	TGTGCCAGCAGCTCACGAAACTTCAGGGACACTGAAGCTTTCTTT	CASSSRNFRDTEAFF
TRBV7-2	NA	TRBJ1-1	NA	TGTGCCAGCAGCAATGGGGGGGCGAACACTGAAGCTTTCTTT	CASSNGGANTEAFF
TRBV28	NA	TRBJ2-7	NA	TGTGCCAGCAGTTCCGGGACGGTAAGCTCCTACGAGCAGTACTTC	CASSSGTVSSYEQYF
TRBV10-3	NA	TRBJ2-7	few	TGTGCCATCAGGAACAGCTCCTACGAGCAGTACTTC	CAIRNSSYEQYF
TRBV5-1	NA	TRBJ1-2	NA	TGCGCCAGCAGCTTGTCGGGCAGGGAAGGCGATGGCTACACCTTC	CASSLSGREGDGYTF
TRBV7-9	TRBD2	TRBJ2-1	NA	TGTGCCAGCAGCTTAGAATGGGACTACCGGAGCTCCTACAATGAGCAGTTCTTC	CASSLEWDYRSSYNEQFF
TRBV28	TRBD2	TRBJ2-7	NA	TGTGCCAGCAGTTTCGGAACTAGCGGGAGTAGGTCCTACGAGCAGTACTTC	CASSFGTSGSRSYEQYF
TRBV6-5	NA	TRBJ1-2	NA	TGTGCCAGCAGCCGTGACATTTTGGAGGGATATGGCTACACCTTC	CASSRDILEGYGYTF